The subject of this entry is one TCR beta chain. Its antigen is as yet unknown. This CDR3 is built from 17 residues. Germline V gene lookup returns CDR1 SGHAT and CDR2 FQNNGV. V shed 0 bases and J 7 bases; nucleotides not matched to a gene: 12. Using immunoSEQ multiplex PCR, the repertoire was profiled, and TCRdb retains in-frame clones only, with some absent. The sample holds some 250,000 clones; 90% are singletons and the top ten take more than 0.35%. The data derive from a study of cytomegalovirus exposure and HLA in healthy donors. General observations from the study: First-cohort TCR clusters tended to co-occur in the roughly 120 validation repertoires, a later analysis found.

This chain uses TRBV11-2 with TRBJ2-7; 10 nucleotides align to TRBD2. Sequencing was done on a sample of PBMCs. The source is a woman aged 18-29 years in good health and CMV-seronegative. CDR3 amino acids: CASSLELVQRGGSEQYF. In DNA form, the CDR3 reads TGTGCCAGCAGCTTAGAACTAGTCCAGCGGGGGGGATCTGAGCAGTACTTC.